This T cell receptor beta chain was observed in a study of OX40 agonist ivuxolimab in advanced cancers. About the full investigation: Ivuxolimab was an agonistic, fully human IgG2 monoclonal antibody directed against OX40 (CD134), a costimulatory receptor. Intravenous ivuxolimab was administered to patients every 2 weeks at six dose levels: 0.01, 0.1, 0.3, 1.5, 3 and 10 mg/kg. Of the roughly 54 patients in dose escalation, 19 had hepatocellular carcinoma, about 15 had melanoma, 9 had renal cell carcinoma and 9 had head and neck cancer. A male proportion of around 81% and a mean age of approximately 55 years, ranging from 23 to 79, were recorded for the dose-escalation cohort. Prior anti-PD-1, anti-PD-L1 or anti-CTLA-4 therapy was permitted, and 35% to 40% of dose-escalation patients had received checkpoint inhibitors. Partial responses were achieved by three dose-escalation patients, of whom one had hepatocellular carcinoma and two had cutaneous melanoma. The point of sequencing TCRbeta in the periphery was to test whether ivuxolimab changed TCR sequence diversity and drove clonal T-cell expansion. The monotherapy dose-escalation portion (N ≈ 56 patients) of the phase I ivuxolimab trial is reported in the paper.

Study-level results and caveats: At doses of 0.1 to 3.0 mg/kg, clonal expansion of both CD4+ and CD8+ blood T cells was observed from baseline to week 6. After ivuxolimab, expanded clones were on average more numerous among CD8+ T cells than among CD4+ T cells. Low levels of normalized T-cell clonal expansion were also shown by some nonresponding patients. The antigen specificity of the clonally expanded peripheral T cells was not determined. In the 0.1-3.0 mg/kg groups, partial responders had among the lowest normalized peripheral clonal expansion, particularly in CD8+ T cells.

Genomic DNA was isolated from the sorted cells so that the TCRbeta CDR3 region could be sequenced. TCRbeta CDR3 regions were sequenced using the immunoSEQ Assay. TCRdb provides this immuneACCESS table in a form limited to in-frame rearrangements. Some clones are lacking; in checked studies, under half of them reflect an unresolved V gene, and why the rest are absent is not known. Across this sample there are tens of thousands of clones, with 89% seen only once. Around 11% of the sample rests with the top ten. The V and J ends are trimmed by 3 bases and 4 bases, leaving 10 bases between them. Including cysteine and phenylalanine, the CDR3 has 14 amino acids. Kept here is only the CDR3 DNA, which spans 42 bases and is read in frame from base 1. CDR1 and CDR2 are read off the germline V gene as SGHDT and YYEEEE. About this clone: The target of this receptor is not known. No base qualities exist here, and no much larger clone lies one base off it.

Patients with a history of autoimmune disease or receiving systemic immunosuppression were excluded from the trial. Peripheral blood for TCR sequencing was drawn from every dose cohort at baseline, at cycle 4 day 1 and at cycle 7 day 1. Samples were obtained from an open-label, multicenter, first-in-human phase I dose-escalation trial of ivuxolimab. The trial enrolled adults with locally advanced or metastatic head and neck squamous cell, hepatocellular, melanoma or renal cell carcinoma. Before TCR sequencing, CD4+ T cells and CD8+ T cells were sorted from peripheral blood as separate populations. The sequence was obtained from an adult with an advanced solid tumor such as melanoma, head and neck, liver or kidney cancer. The chain is made from TRBV5-6 and TRBJ1-4; no D segment can be confidently identified. The starting material was CD4+ or CD8+ T cells sorted from blood, obtained in a trial of the OX40 agonist ivuxolimab. The DNA sequence is as follows: TGTGCCAGCAGCTCAAGGGAGGATAATGAAAAACTGTTTTTT. Its translation is CASSSREDNEKLFF.